The 10 T cell receptor beta chains reported below all come from one sample, sequenced in a study of shared clonotypes between healthy human individuals. It was CD45RO-negative cells, positively selected for CCR7, that made up naive CD8 cells, with terminally differentiated effector memory CD45RA+ cells excluded. Only in-frame clones appear in the TCRdb table, and some are missing; sequencing was by immunoSEQ multiplex PCR. Of millions of clones listed, around 96% were seen once; the top ten hold roughly 1.1%. The sequencing sample was made of naive CD8+ T cells sorted from blood. The receptors were sampled from a man younger than 35 in good health.

CDR3 loop: CASSQDAAGGVRNQPQHF. Written as DNA, the CDR3 is TGTGCCAGCAGCCAAGATGCGGCAGGGGGCGTTCGCAATCAGCCCCAGCATTTT. The chain has TRBV14 and TRBJ1-5; 8 bases match TRBD1. This CDR3 contains 18 residues. The J segment lost 2 bases and the V segment lost 0 bases, leaving 9 bases of the junction unmatched. Germline V gives CDR1 SGHDN, CDR2 FVKESK.

Comment on this clone: Other DNA sequences of this sample code for an identical CDR3. CDR3 DNA sequence: TGTGCCAGCAGTTATAGCACAGATACGCAGTATTTT. Its translation is CASSYSTDTQYF. The V call is TRBV7-9, the J call TRBJ2-3, with D hard to call. Trimming took off 6 bases at V and 0 bases at J, with 4 bases between the two ends. The CDR3 sequence is 12 residues long. The germline CDR1 and CDR2 sequences are SEHNR and FQNEAQ (reference sequence).

The chain combines TRBV4-1 with TRBJ2-7; 7 nucleotides align to TRBD1. CDR1 is MGHRA and CDR2 is YSYEKL in the germline V gene. J gave up 1 base and V 0 bases, and 6 bases lay outside the gene matches. The CDR3 covers 16 residues. This chain's CDR3 is CASSQEEQGWSYEQYF. CDR3 DNA: TGCGCCAGCAGCCAAGAGGAACAGGGGTGGTCCTACGAGCAGTACTTC.

The chain joins TRBV18 to TRBJ2-2, with D perhaps being TRBD1 or TRBD2 (5 bases each). This CDR3 has 18 residues. Germline-derived CDR1 and CDR2 are KGHSH and LQKENI. Trimming shortened V by 5 bases and J by 3 bases, and 22 bases separated the two germline ends. The CDR3 spells CASSSLRDGIWDTGELFF. CDR3 sequence (DNA): TGTGCCAGCTCATCGCTCCGGGACGGAATTTGGGACACCGGGGAGCTGTTTTTT.

The chain employs TRBV10-1 and TRBJ1-1, with a weak D call TRBD1 (6 bases). This CDR3 contains 14 residues. V was cut by 4 bases and J by 4 bases, with 13 bases left in between. The germline V gene encodes CDR1 WNHNN and CDR2 SYGVQD (reference sequence). CDR3 sequence reads: CASSVQGTATEAFF. CDR3 nucleotide sequence: TGCGCCAGCAGTGTACAGGGAACAGCCACTGAAGCTTTCTTT.

The J gene is TRBJ2-7, the V gene TRBV28, with D possibly called TRBD1 or TRBD2 (5 bases each). Trimming left V 3 bases short and J 2 bases short, with 11 bases between. Germline loops: CDR1 MDHEN, CDR2 SYDVKM. The CDR3 consists of 14 residues. The CDR3 coding sequence is TGTGCCAGCAGTTTCGGGACCTCAGCCTACGAGCAGTACTTC. Translating gives CASSFGTSAYEQYF.

The rearrangement links TRBV4-1 to TRBJ2-7; no definite D call. CDR1 and CDR2 from the germline V gene are MGHRA and YSYEKL. V was shortened by 4 bases and J by 5 bases, with 12 bases between the two germline ends. The CDR3 sequence is 13 residues long. CDR3 in DNA: TGCGCCAGCAGCCCTCTCAGAGAGCACGAGCAGTACTTC. Its protein product is CASSPLREHEQYF.

The V gene is TRBV9, the J gene TRBJ2-7; no clear D gene. V was trimmed by 3 bases and J by 0 bases, leaving 10 bases between them. The CDR3 loop spans 14 amino acids. Germline V lookup: CDR1 SGDLS, CDR2 YYNGEE. CDR3 DNA: TGTGCCAGCAGCGCGGGTCCGAGCTCCTACGAGCAGTACTTC. This gives the protein CASSAGPSSYEQYF.

The chain couples TRBV4-3 to TRBJ2-7; D uncertain. The V and J ends lost 0 bases and 1 base respectively, with 7 bases between them. Germline CDR1 and CDR2: LGHNA and YSLEER. This CDR3 is built from 14 residues. CDR3 DNA: TGCGCCAGCAGCCAAGATGCGGCGTCCTACGAGCAGTACTTC. This codes for CASSQDAASYEQYF.

The chain combines TRBV5-1 with TRBJ1-1; TRBD1 is a possible D gene (5 bases). CDR3 size: 14 residues. V lost 0 bases, J lost 3 bases, and 9 bases lay in between. The germline V gene has CDR1 SGHRS and CDR2 YFSETQ. The CDR3 DNA is TGCGCCAGCAGCTTGGAGTTCAGGGACACTGAAGCTTTCTTT. Encoded protein: CASSLEFRDTEAFF.